This T cell receptor (beta chain) is drawn from a study of beta chain features in type 1 diabetes. The CDR3 is 15 residues long. The trim removed 2 bases at V and 5 bases at J, leaving 4 bases unmatched. Germline V gene lookup returns CDR1 SEHNR and CDR2 FQNEAQ (reference sequence). Study-level points and caveats: More deletions and fewer insertions at VDJ junctions were seen in type 1 diabetes patients. Within each of all four CD4+ subsets, Type 1 diabetes patients had TCRB CDR3s that were moderately but significantly shorter. Possible PCR preference for shorter templates applied equally to patients and controls.

TCRB transcripts that were expressed got sequenced, as all of the isolated RNA had been reverse transcribed. Generated by immunoSEQ multiplex PCR, the TCRdb table keeps only in-frame clones and is missing some. Counted here are about 160,000 clones, roughly 59% occurring once; the ten biggest clones make up about 0.1%. Every donor provided one heparinised blood draw, which averaged approximately 100 mL. Markers CD45RO/CCR7/CD25/CD127/CD95/CD27 served to sort CD4+ naive, central memory, regulatory and stem cell-like memory cells. In the case of this clone: The antigen remains unidentified.

The chain joins TRBV7-9 to TRBJ2-3; 10 nucleotides match TRBD1. The sequenced sample was naive CD4+ T cells from blood. This receptor was identified in a man aged 25-45 years with type 1 diabetes. As DNA, the CDR3 is TGTGCCAGCAGCTTAAGGGGACAGGGGAGAGATACGCAGTATTTT. Translated: CASSLRGQGRDTQYF.